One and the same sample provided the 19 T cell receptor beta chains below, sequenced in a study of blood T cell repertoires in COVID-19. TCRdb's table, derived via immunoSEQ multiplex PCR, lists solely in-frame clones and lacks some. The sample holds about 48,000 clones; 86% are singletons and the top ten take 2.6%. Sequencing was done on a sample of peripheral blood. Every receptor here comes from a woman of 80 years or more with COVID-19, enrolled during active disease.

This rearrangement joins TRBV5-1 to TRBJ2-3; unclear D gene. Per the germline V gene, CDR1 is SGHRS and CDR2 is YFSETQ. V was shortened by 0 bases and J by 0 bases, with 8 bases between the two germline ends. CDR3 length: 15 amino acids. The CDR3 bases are TGCGCCAGCAGCTTGGCCGTAGCTAGCACAGATACGCAGTATTTT. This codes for CASSLAVASTDTQYF.

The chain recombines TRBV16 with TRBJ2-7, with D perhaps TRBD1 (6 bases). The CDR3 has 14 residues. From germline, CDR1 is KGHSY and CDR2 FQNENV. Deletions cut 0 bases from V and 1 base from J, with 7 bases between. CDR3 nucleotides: TGTGCCAGCAGCCAATCCGGACAGTCCTACGAGCAGTACTTC. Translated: CASSQSGQSYEQYF.

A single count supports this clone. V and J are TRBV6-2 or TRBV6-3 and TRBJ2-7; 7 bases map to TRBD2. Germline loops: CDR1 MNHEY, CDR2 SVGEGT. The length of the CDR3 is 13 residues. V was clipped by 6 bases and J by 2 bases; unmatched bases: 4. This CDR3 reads CASSLLAPYEQYF. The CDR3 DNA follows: TGTGCCAGCAGCCTACTAGCGCCCTACGAGCAGTACTTC.

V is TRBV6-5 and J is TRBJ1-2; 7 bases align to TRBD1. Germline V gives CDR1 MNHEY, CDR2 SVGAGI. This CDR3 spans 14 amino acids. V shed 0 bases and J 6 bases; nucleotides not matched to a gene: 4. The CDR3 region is CASSYSGGSDGYTF. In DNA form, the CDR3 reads TGTGCCAGCAGTTACTCAGGGGGCTCGGATGGCTACACCTTC.

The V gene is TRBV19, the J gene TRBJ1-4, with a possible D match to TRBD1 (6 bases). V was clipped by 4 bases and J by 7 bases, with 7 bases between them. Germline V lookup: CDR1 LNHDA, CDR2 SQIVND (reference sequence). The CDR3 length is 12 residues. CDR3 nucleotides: TGTGCCAGTAGTAACAGGGTTGAAAAACTGTTTTTT. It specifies CASSNRVEKLFF.

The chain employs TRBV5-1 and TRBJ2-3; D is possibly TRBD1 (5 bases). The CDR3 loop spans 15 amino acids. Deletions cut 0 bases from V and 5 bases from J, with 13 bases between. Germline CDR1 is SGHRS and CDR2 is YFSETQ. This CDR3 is CASSLGAGYIDTQYF. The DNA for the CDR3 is TGCGCCAGCAGCTTGGGGGCAGGGTACATAGATACGCAGTATTTT.

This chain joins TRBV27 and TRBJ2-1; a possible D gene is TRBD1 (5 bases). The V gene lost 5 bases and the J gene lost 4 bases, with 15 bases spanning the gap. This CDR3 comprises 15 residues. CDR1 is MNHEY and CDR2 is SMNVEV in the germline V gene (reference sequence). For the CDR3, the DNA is TGTGCCAGCAGTAGTAGACAGAATACTTACAATGAGCAGTTCTTC. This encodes CASSSRQNTYNEQFF.

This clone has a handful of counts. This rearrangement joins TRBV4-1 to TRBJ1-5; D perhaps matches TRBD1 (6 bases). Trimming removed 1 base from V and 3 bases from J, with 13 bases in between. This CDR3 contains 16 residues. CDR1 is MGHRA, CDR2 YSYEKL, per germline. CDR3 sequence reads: CASSQALGGANQPQHF. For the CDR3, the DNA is TGCGCCAGCAGCCAAGCCCTAGGGGGGGCCAATCAGCCCCAGCATTTT.

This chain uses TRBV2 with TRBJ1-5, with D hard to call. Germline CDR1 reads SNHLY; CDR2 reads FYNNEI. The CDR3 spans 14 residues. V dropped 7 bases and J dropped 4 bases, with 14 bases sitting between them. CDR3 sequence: CASKPEKVNQPQHF. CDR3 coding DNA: TGTGCCAGCAAACCCGAGAAAGTGAATCAGCCCCAGCATTTT.

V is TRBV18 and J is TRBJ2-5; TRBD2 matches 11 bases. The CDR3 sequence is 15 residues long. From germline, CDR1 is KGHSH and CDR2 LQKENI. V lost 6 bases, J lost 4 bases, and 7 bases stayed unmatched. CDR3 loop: CASSPTSGGGETQYF. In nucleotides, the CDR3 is TGTGCCAGCTCCCCAACTAGCGGGGGAGGAGAGACCCAGTACTTC.

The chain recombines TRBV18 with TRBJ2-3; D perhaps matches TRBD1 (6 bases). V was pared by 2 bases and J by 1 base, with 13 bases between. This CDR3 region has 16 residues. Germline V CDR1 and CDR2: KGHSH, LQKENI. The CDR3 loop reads CASSPGGLGGTDTQYF. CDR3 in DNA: TGTGCCAGCTCACCAGGGGGCTTGGGTGGCACAGATACGCAGTATTTT.

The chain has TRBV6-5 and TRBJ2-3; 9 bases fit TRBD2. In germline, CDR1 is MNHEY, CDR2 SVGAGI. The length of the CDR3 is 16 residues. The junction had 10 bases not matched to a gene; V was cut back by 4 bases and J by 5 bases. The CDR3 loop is CASSSMTSGTVDTQYF. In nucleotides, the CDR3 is TGTGCCAGCAGTTCAATGACTAGCGGAACTGTAGATACGCAGTATTTT.

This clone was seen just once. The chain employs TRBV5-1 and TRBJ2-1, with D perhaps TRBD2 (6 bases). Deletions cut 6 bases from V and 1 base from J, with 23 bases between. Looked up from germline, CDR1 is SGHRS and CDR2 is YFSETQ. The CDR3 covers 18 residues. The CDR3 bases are TGCGCCAGCACCCTGGGGGGATTAGCAGCGAGATCCTACAATGAGCAGTTCTTC. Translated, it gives CASTLGGLAARSYNEQFF.

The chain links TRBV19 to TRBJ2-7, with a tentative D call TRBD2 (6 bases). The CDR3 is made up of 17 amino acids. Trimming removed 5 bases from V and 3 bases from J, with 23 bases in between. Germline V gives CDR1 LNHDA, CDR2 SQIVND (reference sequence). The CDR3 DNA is TGTGCCAGTAGTCTTAGGAGGGGCCGCCCTGAGCACTACGAGCAGTACTTC. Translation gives CASSLRRGRPEHYEQYF.

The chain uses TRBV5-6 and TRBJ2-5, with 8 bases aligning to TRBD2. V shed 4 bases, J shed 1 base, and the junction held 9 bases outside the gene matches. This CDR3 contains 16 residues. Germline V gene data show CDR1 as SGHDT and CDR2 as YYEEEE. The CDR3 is CASSASGGAGQETQYF. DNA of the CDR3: TGTGCCAGCAGCGCGTCCGGGGGGGCGGGCCAAGAGACCCAGTACTTC.

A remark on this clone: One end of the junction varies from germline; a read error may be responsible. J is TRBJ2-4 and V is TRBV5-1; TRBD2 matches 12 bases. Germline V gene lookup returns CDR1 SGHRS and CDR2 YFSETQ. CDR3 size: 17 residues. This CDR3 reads CASSLGASGGAGNIQYF. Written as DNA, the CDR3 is TGCGCCAGCAGTTTGGGTGCTAGCGGGGGGGCCGGGAACATTCAGTACTTC. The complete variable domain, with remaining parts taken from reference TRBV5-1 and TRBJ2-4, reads KAGVTQTPRYLIKTRGQQVTLSCSPISGHRSVSWYQQTPGQGLQFLFEYFSETQRNKGNFPGRFSGRQFSNSRSEMNVSTLELGDSALYLCASSLGASGGAGNIQYFGAGTRLSVL.

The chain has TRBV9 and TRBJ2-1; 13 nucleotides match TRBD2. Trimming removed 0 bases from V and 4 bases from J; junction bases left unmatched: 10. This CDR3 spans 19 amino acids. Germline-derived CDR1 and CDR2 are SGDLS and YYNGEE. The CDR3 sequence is CASSVGGGLAGSEYNEQFF. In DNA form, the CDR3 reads TGTGCCAGCAGCGTAGGGGGGGGACTAGCGGGATCCGAGTACAATGAGCAGTTCTTC.

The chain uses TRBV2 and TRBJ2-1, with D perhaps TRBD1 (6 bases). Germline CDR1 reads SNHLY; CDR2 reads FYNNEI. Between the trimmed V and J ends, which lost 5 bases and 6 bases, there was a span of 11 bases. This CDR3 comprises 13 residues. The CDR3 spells CASSWDIRNEQFF. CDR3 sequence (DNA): TGTGCCAGCAGTTGGGACATACGCAATGAGCAGTTCTTC.

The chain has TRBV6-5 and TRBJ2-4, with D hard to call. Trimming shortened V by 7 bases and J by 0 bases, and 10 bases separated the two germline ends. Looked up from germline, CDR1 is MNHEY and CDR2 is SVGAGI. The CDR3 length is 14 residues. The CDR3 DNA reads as TGTGCCAGCAAGCCGATCCTAGCCAAAAACATTCAGTACTTC. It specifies CASKPILAKNIQYF.